The rows below give T cell receptor beta chains drawn from one sample of a study of glioma-infiltrating T cells. TCRdb re-called the multiplex PCR reads with MiXCR, one entry per CDR3 protein. The sample has under 200,000 distinct CDR3 sequences; 43% are singletons. Sequencing was carried out using glioma tissue, nonneoplastic brain tissue, or PBMCs (not recorded which). The receptor source for this set is a human donor with low-grade glioma or glioblastoma, undergoing nonglioma brain surgery, or in good health (not recorded which). The CDR3 runs from the conserved cysteine through the conserved F or W.

v_gene	j_gene	CDR3aa
TRBV27	TRBJ2-3	CASSLNGGLTDTQYF
TRBV4-1	TRBJ2-5	CASSQGGEAETQYF
TRBV12-3/TRBV12-4	TRBJ2-3	CASSFGGPTDTQYF
TRBV7-9	TRBJ2-5	CASSRALQETQYF
TRBV12-5	TRBJ2-2	CASARTASTGELFF
TRBV7-9	TRBJ2-5	CASSLEQYQETQYF
TRBV2	TRBJ1-5	CASSHYSGRGNQPQHF
TRBV28	TRBJ2-1	CANSLTGLAHKDEQFF
TRBV27	TRBJ2-7	CASSSLAGPSYEQYF
TRBV24-1	TRBJ2-1	CATSGQADNEQFF
TRBV7-9	TRBJ2-3	CASSTPALGGPKSDTQYF
TRBV5-4	TRBJ2-3	CASSLFALASTTDTQYF
TRBV19	TRBJ1-5	CASSIAGNQPQHF
TRBV2	TRBJ2-5	CASSAGTPGETQYF
TRBV20-1	TRBJ2-5	CSALSSTSADGTQYF
TRBV3-1	TRBJ2-1	CASSQAGQGNNEQFF
TRBV20-1	TRBJ1-2	CSVKEGNNYGYTF
TRBV6-6	TRBJ2-7	CASSYGTGGQGQYF
TRBV19	TRBJ1-1	CASIGRMNTEAFF
TRBV6-1	TRBJ2-1	CASKGSQGEQLF
TRBV29-1	TRBJ2-7	CSAELNHKQYF
TRBV27	TRBJ2-1	CASSLSRPSSYNEQFF
TRBV28	TRBJ1-1	CASTGKGAGYNEAFF
TRBV9	TRBJ2-7	CASSLRGVGYEQYF
TRBV4-1	TRBJ2-5	CASSQPSMETQYF
TRBV29-1	TRBJ1-1	CSGLTGGDTEAFF
TRBV10-3	TRBJ1-2	CAISEGTEIHGYTF
TRBV7-9	TRBJ2-2	CASIFARTGELFF
TRBV10-1	TRBJ2-7	CAGSEGPFSYEQYF
TRBV28	TRBJ2-2	CASSPDTVDTGELFF
TRBV28	TRBJ1-2	CASTLSGTRGGYTF
TRBV18	TRBJ2-1	CASSPLGTGDNEQFF
TRBV30	TRBJ2-7	CAWSVRSRTHEQYF
TRBV7-9	TRBJ2-3	CANRGQEDTQYF
TRBV7-2	TRBJ2-3	CASRFRGLGDTQYF
TRBV28	TRBJ2-1	CASSSPLAGGLYNEQFF
TRBV5-1	TRBJ2-7	CASSLPNTPGLAVYEQYF
TRBV29-1	TRBJ1-2	CSARTGEIYGYTF
TRBV12-3/TRBV12-4	TRBJ2-7	CASQVGRAQGEQYF
TRBV4-1	TRBJ1-6	CASSQVSSGSPIHF
TRBV18	TRBJ1-1	CASSGEADTEAFF
TRBV11-2	TRBJ1-5	CASSLGMSQPQHF
TRBV19	TRBJ1-5	CDSSTSGGNSNQPQHF
TRBV28	TRBJ2-5	CARSLSWGTEQETQYF
TRBV28	TRBJ1-5	CAISRGHSNQPEHF
TRBV6-1	TRBJ1-1	CASSVRRGEAFF